The table lists the clone carrying this TCR beta chain with a count of one. Antigen: not known. These data originate in a study of shared clonotypes between healthy human individuals. Whole-study results and caveats: In the sorted subsets, rarefaction showed sequencing was incomplete despite large depth. Non-shared clonotypes were found to have lower generation probabilities than the clonotypes that were shared by all four of the sorted-subset donors.

Per germline, CDR1 WNHNN and CDR2 SYGVQD (reference sequence). This CDR3 region has 13 residues. V lost 3 bases, J lost 9 bases, and 12 bases lay in between. Study donors comprised healthy, HIV-negative adults devoid of recent acute infection or vaccination. CD45RA+ naive and CD45RA-negative memory subsets were separated from CD4+ cells. The method was immunoSEQ multiplex PCR; TCRdb's version includes in-frame clones alone and lacks a portion of them. This sample has 780,000 or so clones, with 72% found just once. Specimen: memory CD4+ T cells sorted from blood. Documented subset: CD45RA-negative fraction. This chain joins TRBV10-1 and TRBJ2-1; D is undetermined. The sequence was obtained from a woman younger than 45 in good health. The CDR3 is CASSEKASGEQFF. CDR3 sequence (DNA): TGCGCCAGCAGTGAAAAGGCCTCGGGTGAGCAGTTCTTC.